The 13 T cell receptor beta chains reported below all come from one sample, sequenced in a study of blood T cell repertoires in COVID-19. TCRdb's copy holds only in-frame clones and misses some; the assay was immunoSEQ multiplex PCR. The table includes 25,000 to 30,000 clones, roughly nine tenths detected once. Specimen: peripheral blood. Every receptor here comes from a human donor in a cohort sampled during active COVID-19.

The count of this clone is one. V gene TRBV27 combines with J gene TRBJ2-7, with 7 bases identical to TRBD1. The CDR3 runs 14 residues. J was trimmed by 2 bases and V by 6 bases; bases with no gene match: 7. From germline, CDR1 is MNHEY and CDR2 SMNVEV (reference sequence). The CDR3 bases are TGTGCCAGCAGCCTGACAGGGAATCCCTACGAGCAGTACTTC. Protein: CASSLTGNPYEQYF.

The CDR3 DNA reads TGTGCCAGTAGTCGGGACAGGGGACAGTTGCTTGCTGGAAACACCATATATTTT. It translates to CASSRDRGQLLAGNTIYF. The rearrangement links TRBV19 to TRBJ1-3; 10 nucleotides agree with TRBD1. Germline V gene sequence: CDR1 LNHDA, CDR2 SQIVND (reference sequence). The CDR3 has 18 residues. Unmatched junction bases numbered 12, after V lost 5 bases and J lost 2 bases.

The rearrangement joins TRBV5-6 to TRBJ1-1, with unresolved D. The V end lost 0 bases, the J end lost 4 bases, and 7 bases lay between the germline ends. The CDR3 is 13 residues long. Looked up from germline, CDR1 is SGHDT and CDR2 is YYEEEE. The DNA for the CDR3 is TGTGCCAGCAGCTTGGGGCCTGGCACTGAAGCTTTCTTT. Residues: CASSLGPGTEAFF.

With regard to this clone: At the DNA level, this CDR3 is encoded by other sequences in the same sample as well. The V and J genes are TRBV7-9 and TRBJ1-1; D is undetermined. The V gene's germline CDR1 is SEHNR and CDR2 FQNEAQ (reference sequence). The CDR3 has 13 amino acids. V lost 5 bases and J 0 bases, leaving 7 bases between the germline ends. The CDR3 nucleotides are TGTGCCAGCAGCCTAGACATGAACACTGAAGCTTTCTTT. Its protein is CASSLDMNTEAFF.

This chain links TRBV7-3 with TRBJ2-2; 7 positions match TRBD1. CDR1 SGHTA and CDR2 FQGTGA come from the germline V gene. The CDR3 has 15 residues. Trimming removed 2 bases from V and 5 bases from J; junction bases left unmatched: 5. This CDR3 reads CASSLAGGRTGELFF. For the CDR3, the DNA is TGTGCCAGCAGCTTAGCAGGGGGACGGACCGGGGAGCTGTTTTTT.

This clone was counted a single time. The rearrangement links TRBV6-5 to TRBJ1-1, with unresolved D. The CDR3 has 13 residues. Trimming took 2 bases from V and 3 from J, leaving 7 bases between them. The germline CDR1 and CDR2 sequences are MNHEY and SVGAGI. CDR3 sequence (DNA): TGTGCCAGCAGTTACCGGGTTTACACTGAAGCTTTCTTT. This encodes CASSYRVYTEAFF.

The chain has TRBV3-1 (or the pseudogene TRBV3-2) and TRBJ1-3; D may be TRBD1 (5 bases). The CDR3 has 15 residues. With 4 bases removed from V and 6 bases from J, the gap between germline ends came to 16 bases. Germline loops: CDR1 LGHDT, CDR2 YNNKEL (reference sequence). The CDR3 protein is CASSLQGTAANTIYF. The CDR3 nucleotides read TGTGCCAGCAGCCTTCAGGGTACAGCTGCAAACACCATATATTTT.

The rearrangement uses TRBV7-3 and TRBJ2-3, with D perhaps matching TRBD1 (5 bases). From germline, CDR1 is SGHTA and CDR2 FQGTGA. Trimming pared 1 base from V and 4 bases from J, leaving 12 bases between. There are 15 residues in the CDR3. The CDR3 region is CASSLKGVFPDTQYF. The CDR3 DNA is TGTGCCAGCAGCTTAAAAGGGGTCTTCCCAGATACGCAGTATTTT. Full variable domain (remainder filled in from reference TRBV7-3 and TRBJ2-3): GAGVSQTPSNKVTEKGKYVELRCDPISGHTALYWYRQSLGQGPEFLIYFQGTGAADDSGLPNDRFFAVRPEGSVSTLKIQRTERGDSAVYLCASSLKGVFPDTQYFGPGTRLTVL.

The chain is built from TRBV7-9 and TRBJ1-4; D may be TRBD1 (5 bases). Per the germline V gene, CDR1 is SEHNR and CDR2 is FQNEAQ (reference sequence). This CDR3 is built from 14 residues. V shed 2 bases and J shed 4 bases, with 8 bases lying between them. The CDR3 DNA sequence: TGTGCCAGCAGCTTATCACAGGATAATGAAAAACTGTTTTTT. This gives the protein CASSLSQDNEKLFF.

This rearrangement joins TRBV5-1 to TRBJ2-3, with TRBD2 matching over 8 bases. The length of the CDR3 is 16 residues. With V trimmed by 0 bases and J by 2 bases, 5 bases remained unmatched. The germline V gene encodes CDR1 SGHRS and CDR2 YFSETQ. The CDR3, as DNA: TGCGCCAGCAGCTTGGGCGCGGGGGGATCCACAGATACGCAGTATTTT. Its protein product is CASSLGAGGSTDTQYF.

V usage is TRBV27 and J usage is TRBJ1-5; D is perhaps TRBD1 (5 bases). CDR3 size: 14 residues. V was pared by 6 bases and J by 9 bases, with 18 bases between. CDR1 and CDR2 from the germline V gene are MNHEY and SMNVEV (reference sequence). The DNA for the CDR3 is TGTGCCAGCAGCCTGACGGACCCCGGGGGGCCCCAGCATTTT. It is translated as CASSLTDPGGPQHF.

The CDR3 protein is CASSQGQGNSPLHF. DNA of the CDR3: TGTGCCAGCAGCCAGGGACAGGGGAATTCACCCCTCCACTTT. The chain uses TRBV3-1 (or the pseudogene TRBV3-2) and TRBJ1-6; 10 bases fit TRBD1. CDR1 LGHDT and CDR2 YNNKEL come from the germline V gene (reference sequence). The J segment lost 7 bases and the V segment lost 3 bases, leaving 0 bases of the junction unmatched. The CDR3 length is 14 residues.

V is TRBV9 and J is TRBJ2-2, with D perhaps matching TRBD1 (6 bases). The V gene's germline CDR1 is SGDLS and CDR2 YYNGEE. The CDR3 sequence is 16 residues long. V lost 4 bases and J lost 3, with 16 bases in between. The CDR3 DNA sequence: TGTGCCAGCAGCTCGTTAGACAGGTTCTACACCGGGGAGCTGTTTTTT. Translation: CASSSLDRFYTGELFF.